These T cell receptor beta chains were read from a single sample in a study of cytomegalovirus exposure and HLA in healthy donors. TCRdb's table, derived via immunoSEQ multiplex PCR, lists solely in-frame clones and lacks some. The sample includes under 200,000 clones, approximately 79% of them seen just once. The material sequenced was PBMCs. Every receptor here comes from a male donor in good health and CMV-seronegative. The CDR3 runs from the conserved cysteine through the conserved F or W. The D gene is left open where the match is weak. The size entry is marked missing in some rows and otherwise reads once, few, many or a size class.

>-|TRBV7-8|-|TRBJ2-5
TGTGCCAGCAGCTTAGGTCGGAGGGGGCGATGGGAGACCCAGTACTTC
CASSLGRRGRWETQYF
>TRBD2|TRBV5-5|-|TRBJ2-3
TGTGCCAGCAGCTTCATGACTAGCGGGGGGACAGATACGCAGTATTTT
CASSFMTSGGTDTQYF
>-|TRBV18|few|TRBJ1-5
TGTGCCAGCTCACCAGGACCGGGGGATCAGCCCCAGCATTTT
CASSPGPGDQPQHF
>-|TRBV7-9|-|TRBJ1-6
TGTGCCACCGAACTACAGGGTAATTCACCCCTCCACTTT
CATELQGNSPLHF
>TRBD1|TRBV6-5|-|TRBJ1-2
TGTGCCAGCAGTTTGACAGGGACACAGACCAACTATGGCTACACCTTC
CASSLTGTQTNYGYTF
>-|TRBV10-3|-|TRBJ2-7
TGTGCCATCAGTGAGTCGCCCGGGACCTACGAGCAGTACTTC
CAISESPGTYEQYF
>TRBD1|TRBV5-1|once|TRBJ2-5
TGCGCCAGCAGCTTAACCGGGACAGGGGGCATGGGGACCCAGTACTTC
CASSLTGTGGMGTQYF
>TRBD1|TRBV11-2|few|TRBJ2-4
TGTGCCAGCAGCTCATCAGGGGGTACGGGAAACATTCAGTACTTC
CASSSSGGTGNIQYF
>TRBD1|TRBV6-5|-|TRBJ2-1
TGTGCCAGCAGTTCCGACTTCGGACAGGGCTATGAGCAGTTCTTC
CASSSDFGQGYEQFF
>-|TRBV5-1|-|TRBJ1-1
TGCGCCAGCAGCCACGACAACGGGGGGACTGAAGCTTTCTTT
CASSHDNGGTEAFF
>-|TRBV12-1|-|TRBJ2-5
TGTGCCAGCAGCGCAGGGACTAGCGGGGCAAAACAAGAGACCCAGTACTTC
CASSAGTSGAKQETQYF
>TRBD1|TRBV18|few|TRBJ1-6
TGTGCCAGCTCAGTCTACAGGGGTGCCGATAATTCACCCCTCCACTTT
CASSVYRGADNSPLHF
>-|TRBV7-9|-|TRBJ1-5
TGTGCCAGCAGCTCACAGGGTACCAATCAGCCCCAGCATTTT
CASSSQGTNQPQHF
>TRBD1|TRBV11-2|-|TRBJ2-7
TGTGCCAGCAGCTTAACAGCCGGGACAGGGGCCCACGAGCAGTACTTC
CASSLTAGTGAHEQYF
>TRBD1|TRBV5-6|-|TRBJ1-3
TGTGCCAGCAGCTTGTTGCAGGGGGCGAACACCATATATTTT
CASSLLQGANTIYF
>-|TRBV6-6|-|TRBJ1-6
TGTGCCAGCACGGCGACTTTTGGTTCACCCCTCCACTTT
CASTATFGSPLHF
>-|TRBV6-6|-|TRBJ1-2
TGTGCCAGCAGTTCGGACAGTCTCTATGGCTACACCTTC
CASSSDSLYGYTF
>-|TRBV6-1|-|TRBJ1-5
TGTGCCAGCAGCCGAACGGGGAATCAGCCCCAGCATTTT
CASSRTGNQPQHF
>TRBD2|TRBV27|-|TRBJ2-2
TGTGCCAGCAGTTTAGGACTAGCGGGGGGGCCGGGGACCGGGGAGCTGTTTTTT
CASSLGLAGGPGTGELFF
>-|TRBV9|-|TRBJ2-5
TGTGCCAGCAGCGTATCAGGCAAGGCATTAGAGACCCAGTACTTC
CASSVSGKALETQYF
>-|TRBV7-6|-|TRBJ2-7
TGTGCCAGCAGCTTACTCGAAACCGGGGAGCAGTACTTC
CASSLLETGEQYF
>TRBD2|TRBV2|-|TRBJ2-5
TGTGCCAGCAGTCTTCGACTAGCAGTGGGGGAGACCCAGTACTTC
CASSLRLAVGETQYF
>TRBD2|TRBV6-1|-|TRBJ2-5
TGTGCCAGCAGCGCCACCGGGGGGATGCAACAGACCCAGTACTTC
CASSATGGMQQTQYF
>TRBD1|TRBV6-5|-|TRBJ1-1
TGTGCCAGCAGTCCGGACAGGGACACTGAAGCTTTCTTT
CASSPDRDTEAFF
>TRBD2|TRBV7-9|-|TRBJ2-1
TGTGCCAGCAGCTTAGCGGGGGGGTACAATGAGCAGTTCTTC
CASSLAGGYNEQFF
>-|TRBV5-1|-|TRBJ2-7
TGCGCCAGCAGCCCAACAGGGTTGGGGCCCTACGAGCAGTACTTC
CASSPTGLGPYEQYF
>TRBD1|TRBV7-2|once|TRBJ1-1
TGTGCCAGCAGCCCCAACAGGGGGCTGGAAGCTTTCTTT
CASSPNRGLEAFF
>-|TRBV6-5|-|TRBJ2-5
TGTGCCAGCCAGCCCCGGGGCCAAGAGACCCAGTACTTC
CASQPRGQETQYF
>TRBD1|TRBV30|-|TRBJ2-7
TGTGCCTGGAAAGACAGGGTGAGCTACGAGCAGTACTTC
CAWKDRVSYEQYF
>-|TRBV27|few|TRBJ1-2
TGTGCCAGCAAACCGGGGGGGTTCCTAAACTATGGCTACACCTTC
CASKPGGFLNYGYTF
>TRBD1|TRBV4-1|few|TRBJ1-2
TGCGCCAGCAGCCAACGACAGGGAAACTATGGCTACACCTTC
CASSQRQGNYGYTF
>-|TRBV7-9|-|TRBJ1-1
TGTGCCAGCAGCTTAGTCCCACTCCTTCCCGCGGCTTTCTTT
CASSLVPLLPAAFF
>-|TRBV5-1|-|TRBJ1-2
TGCGCCAGCAGCTTGGCGGTTCGGGGGTCCTATGGCTACACCTTC
CASSLAVRGSYGYTF
>-|TRBV6-6|-|TRBJ2-6
TGTGCCAGCAGTCAGGGTTCTGGGGCCAACGTCCTGACTTTC
CASSQGSGANVLTF
>TRBD2|TRBV11-3|-|TRBJ2-3
TGTGCCAGCAGCTCCCTAGGGGCGGGGGGGTCAGATACGCAGTATTTT
CASSSLGAGGSDTQYF